Listed here are 31 T cell receptor beta chains from one sample, sequenced in a study of a mutant IDH1 vaccine in newly diagnosed glioma. Time point reported: week 47, end of study. The vaccine gave 300 ug of a 20-mer mutant IDH1 peptide subcutaneously per dose. Sequenced by immunoSEQ multiplex PCR; TCRdb stores in-frame clones only, minus some. This table has 77,000 or so clones, about 81% appearing once. These receptors lack a known antigen. Sequenced here: PBMCs, sampled from a glioma patient whose treatment included an IDH1 peptide vaccine. The receptors were sampled from a man in his forties with glioma.

The chain couples TRBV5-1 to TRBJ1-1; maybe TRBD1 (5 bases). The V gene's germline CDR1 is SGHRS and CDR2 YFSETQ. There are 13 residues in the CDR3. Between the trimmed V and J ends, which lost 1 base and 3 bases, there was a span of 7 bases. The CDR3 DNA follows: TGCGCCAGCAGCTTGTTAGGGGACACTGAAGCTTTCTTT. This translates into CASSLLGDTEAFF.

CDR3 in amino acids: CASSLGGGVKLFF. Here the CDR3 DNA reads TGTGCCAGCAGCTTAGGGGGCGGGGTCAAACTGTTTTTT. The chain combines TRBV7-2 with TRBJ1-4; D is possibly TRBD1 (5 bases). Between the trimmed V and J ends, which lost 1 base and 11 bases, there was a span of 11 bases. CDR3 length: 13 residues. Germline-derived CDR1 and CDR2 are SGHTA and FQGNSA.

The chain uses TRBV19 and TRBJ1-5, with no clear D. CDR1 and CDR2 from the germline V gene are LNHDA and SQIVND (reference sequence). Trimming left V 4 bases short and J 7 bases short, with 11 bases between. This CDR3 has 13 residues. The CDR3 DNA is TGTGCCAGTAGTAACGGCGGCTACCAGCCCCAGCATTTT. Encoded protein: CASSNGGYQPQHF.

The chain uses TRBV5-1 and TRBJ2-5; perhaps TRBD2 as D (5 bases). Germline V gene sequence: CDR1 SGHRS, CDR2 YFSETQ. CDR3 length: 13 residues. Trimming removed 1 base at V and 3 bases at J, with 7 bases between. As DNA, the CDR3 is TGCGCCAGCAGCTTGTACGGGGAAGAGACCCAGTACTTC. It codes for CASSLYGEETQYF.

The gene calls are TRBV4-1 and TRBJ2-3; D tentatively reads TRBD1 or TRBD2 (5 bases each). This CDR3 contains 16 residues. Trimming left V 1 base short and J 6 bases short, with 17 bases between. Germline loops: CDR1 MGHRA, CDR2 YSYEKL. The CDR3 protein is CASSQGARGDRDTQYF. For the CDR3, the DNA is TGCGCCAGCAGCCAAGGGGCCAGAGGGGATAGGGATACGCAGTATTTT.

The chain links TRBV30 to TRBJ2-7, with 9 positions matching TRBD1. The CDR3 has 15 residues. V shed 8 bases and J 2 bases; nucleotides not matched to a gene: 13. Germline loops: CDR1 GTSNPN, CDR2 SVGIG (reference sequence). CDR3 DNA: TGTGCCGTCGGACCCCGGACAGGGGCAACCTACGAGCAGTACTTC. Protein product: CAVGPRTGATYEQYF.

This clone was observed a handful of times. The chain uses TRBV2 and TRBJ1-5, with 8 bases that match TRBD1. Germline loops: CDR1 SNHLY, CDR2 FYNNEI. V trimming: 3 bases; J trimming: 5 bases; junction bases outside the gene matches: 3. CDR3 length: 14 residues. The CDR3 DNA reads TGTGCCAGCAGTGACAGGGGGCGCTATCAGCCCCAGCATTTT. It encodes CASSDRGRYQPQHF.

DNA of the CDR3: TGCGCCAGCAGTGAGAAGGGAGGGGAAGCTTTCTTT. This gives the protein CASSEKGGEAFF. The V and J genes are TRBV10-2 and TRBJ1-1, with D unclear. V lost 2 bases to trimming and J lost 8 bases, with 9 bases between them. CDR3 size: 12 residues. Germline V gives CDR1 WSHSY, CDR2 SAAADI.

V is TRBV4-3 and J is TRBJ1-2; D may be TRBD1 (5 bases). CDR1 and CDR2 (germline): LGHNA, YSLEER. V was shortened by 0 bases and J by 7 bases, with 18 bases between the two germline ends. The CDR3 has 16 residues. CDR3 coding DNA: TGCGCCAGCAGCCAAGATCGGGGGGAGGTAGTCGGTGGCTACACCTTC. Protein sequence: CASSQDRGEVVGGYTF.

The chain uses TRBV19 and TRBJ2-7; D not certain. Trimming took off 4 bases at V and 3 bases at J, with 13 bases between the two ends. CDR1 and CDR2 (germline): LNHDA, SQIVND (reference sequence). CDR3 length: 14 residues. CDR3 amino acids: CASSKVGGYYEQYF. CDR3 DNA: TGTGCCAGTAGTAAGGTAGGCGGCTACTACGAGCAGTACTTC.

This clone was seen just once. The chain carries TRBV12-5 and TRBJ2-1, with 9 bases lining up with TRBD1. CDR1 LGHNT and CDR2 FRNRAP come from the germline V gene. The V gene end was trimmed by 4 bases and the J gene end by 2 bases; junction bases not matched to a gene: 3. This CDR3 contains 15 residues. CDR3 sequence reads: CASGSGQGTYNEQFF. DNA for the CDR3: TGTGCTAGTGGTTCGGGACAGGGTACCTACAATGAGCAGTTCTTC.

The chain carries TRBV27 and TRBJ2-7, with 8 bases matching TRBD2. The CDR3 length is 16 residues. Germline lookup yields CDR1 MNHEY and CDR2 SMNVEV (reference sequence). The J segment lost 6 bases and the V segment lost 1 base, leaving 11 bases of the junction unmatched. CDR3 DNA: TGTGCCAGCAGTTTATTATCCGGGGGGGGGCTCATCGAGCAGTACTTC. It encodes CASSLLSGGGLIEQYF.

V is TRBV28 and J is TRBJ1-1; D unresolved. Trimming shortened V by 7 bases and J by 3 bases, and 21 bases separated the two germline ends. The V gene's germline CDR1 is MDHEN and CDR2 SYDVKM. The CDR3 is made up of 16 amino acids. CDR3 protein: CASKSPDRTDDTEAFF. The CDR3 nucleotides read TGTGCCAGCAAATCACCCGATCGGACGGACGACACTGAAGCTTTCTTT.

The chain links TRBV30 to TRBJ2-7; 11 bases align to TRBD2. The V and J ends lost 4 bases and 7 bases, in that order; junction bases with no gene match: 9. CDR1 GTSNPN and CDR2 SVGIG come from the germline V gene (reference sequence). The CDR3 spans 14 residues. The CDR3 loop is CAWTTSGRLGEQYF. CDR3 DNA: TGTGCCTGGACCACTAGCGGGAGACTGGGGGAGCAGTACTTC.

Only one count was recorded for this clone. The chain employs TRBV5-1 and TRBJ2-4; 8 bases align to TRBD1. V was pared by 2 bases and J by 4 bases, with 8 bases of the junction left unmatched. The CDR3 length is 16 residues. Germline assignment: CDR1 SGHRS and CDR2 YFSETQ. CDR3 in amino acids: CASSLGTGSGKNIQYF. CDR3 coding DNA: TGCGCCAGCAGCTTAGGGACAGGAAGTGGGAAAAACATTCAGTACTTC.

The CDR3: CASSSRDRVYNEQFF. In DNA, the CDR3 is TGCGCCAGCAGCTCTAGGGACAGGGTATACAATGAGCAGTTCTTC. The rearrangement uses TRBV5-1 and TRBJ2-1; TRBD1 matches at 9 bases. The V and J ends lost 3 bases and 4 bases, in that order; junction bases with no gene match: 5. The CDR3 consists of 15 residues. The germline gives CDR1 SGHRS, CDR2 YFSETQ.

J is TRBJ1-2 and V is TRBV19; D perhaps matches TRBD1 (5 bases). Germline assignment: CDR1 LNHDA and CDR2 SQIVND (reference sequence). The CDR3 has 14 residues. Trimming left V 10 bases short and J 2 bases short, with 17 bases between. As DNA, the CDR3 is TGTGCCACCGATCCCCGGGGCCGGAACTATGGCTACACCTTC. This translates into CATDPRGRNYGYTF. Complete variable domain (other parts from reference TRBV19 and TRBJ1-2): DGGITQSPKYLFRKEGQNVTLSCEQNLNHDAMYWYRQDPGQGLRLIYYSQIVNDFQKGDIAEGYSVSREKKESFPLTVTSAQKNPTAFYLCATDPRGRNYGYTFGSGTRLTVV.

The V and J genes are TRBV10-3 and TRBJ2-2; 8 bases are shared with TRBD2. The germline V gene has CDR1 ENHRY and CDR2 SYGVKD. J was trimmed by 3 bases and V by 1 base; bases with no gene match: 4. CDR3 size: 16 residues. CDR3: CAISEWSGRYTGELFF. The CDR3 DNA reads TGTGCCATCAGTGAGTGGAGCGGGAGATACACCGGGGAGCTGTTTTTT.

CDR3 in DNA: TGTGCCAGCAGTCCACTAGACAGGTACTACGAGCAGTACTTC. Protein sequence: CASSPLDRYYEQYF. The rearrangement uses TRBV28 and TRBJ2-7; TRBD1 might be the D (6 bases). Germline loops: CDR1 MDHEN, CDR2 SYDVKM. This CDR3 has 14 amino acids. Deletions cut 5 bases from V and 3 bases from J, with 14 bases between.

The chain links TRBV29-1 to TRBJ2-7; D is possibly TRBD1 (6 bases). The V gene lost 4 bases and the J gene lost 3 bases, with 13 bases spanning the gap. CDR3 length equals 13 residues. CDR1 and CDR2 from the germline V gene are SQVTM and ANQGSEA. The chain's CDR3 is CSVGSGVSYEQYF. CDR3 in DNA: TGCAGCGTTGGGTCAGGGGTAAGCTACGAGCAGTACTTC.

The rearrangement uses TRBV6-6 and TRBJ1-1, with a weak D call TRBD1 (6 bases). Trimming cost V 4 bases and J 10 bases, with 19 bases left between them. The germline gives CDR1 MNHNY, CDR2 SVGAGI (reference sequence). This CDR3 contains 14 residues. The CDR3 bases are TGTGCCAGCAGTTTTTATACAGGGAAGGCTGGAGCTTTCTTT. Protein: CASSFYTGKAGAFF.

The chain joins TRBV6-5 to TRBJ2-5; TRBD1 matches at 9 bases. V dropped 6 bases and J dropped 5; count of bases not matched to a gene: 7. The V gene's germline CDR1 is MNHEY and CDR2 SVGAGI. CDR3 length equals 14 residues. The CDR3 spells CASSLGQGRETQYF. The CDR3, as DNA: TGTGCCAGCAGCCTGGGACAGGGAAGGGAGACCCAGTACTTC.

The V gene is TRBV2, the J gene TRBJ1-5; unclear D gene. The germline gives CDR1 SNHLY, CDR2 FYNNEI. The CDR3 is 16 amino acids. V was clipped by 1 base and J by 7 bases, with 17 bases between them. The chain's CDR3 is CASSEVGLLRAQPQHF. In DNA form, the CDR3 reads TGTGCCAGCAGTGAAGTGGGCCTCCTCCGGGCACAGCCCCAGCATTTT.

This chain links TRBV18 with TRBJ2-7; 7 bases match TRBD2. The CDR3 length is 18 residues. V shed 2 bases, J shed 2 bases, and the junction held 15 bases outside the gene matches. Germline CDR1 and CDR2: KGHSH and LQKENI. CDR3 bases: TGTGCCAGCTCACCATTAGGCCCGGGAGGAGGCCCCGCCTACGAGCAGTACTTC. Its protein is CASSPLGPGGGPAYEQYF.

This chain links TRBV2 with TRBJ2-7; no clear D. Trimming left V 0 bases short and J 0 bases short, with 12 bases between. The V gene's germline CDR1 is SNHLY and CDR2 FYNNEI. There are 16 residues in the CDR3. The DNA of the CDR3 is TGTGCCAGCAGTGAAGCGATCGCCGCGAGCTCCTACGAGCAGTACTTC. Protein: CASSEAIAASSYEQYF.

The chain carries TRBV11-2 and TRBJ1-2; 10 bases agree with TRBD1. The V gene's germline CDR1 is SGHAT and CDR2 FQNNGV. Germline trimming cut 5 bases from V and 5 bases from J; bases unmatched to any gene: 8. The CDR3 is 15 residues long. Here the CDR3 reads CASSPRTGGPYGYTF. The DNA for the CDR3 is TGTGCCAGCAGCCCCCGGACAGGGGGACCTTATGGCTACACCTTC.

The J gene is TRBJ2-1, the V gene TRBV15, with 7 bases fitting TRBD1. The CDR3 covers 16 residues. CDR1 is LNHNV and CDR2 is YYDKDF in the germline V gene (reference sequence). V was clipped by 0 bases and J by 2 bases; unmatched bases: 4. CDR3 loop: CATSRDLGGAYNEQFF. The CDR3 DNA reads as TGTGCCACCAGCAGAGATTTAGGGGGCGCCTACAATGAGCAGTTCTTC.

This clone was found once. This rearrangement joins TRBV2 to TRBJ2-1; 7 nucleotides line up with TRBD2. The V gene's germline CDR1 is SNHLY and CDR2 FYNNEI. The CDR3 runs 15 residues. With V trimmed by 4 bases and J by 4 bases, 7 bases remained unmatched. This CDR3 reads CASSADPSGYNEQFF. CDR3 DNA: TGTGCCAGCAGTGCTGACCCTAGCGGTTACAATGAGCAGTTCTTC.

This sequence joins TRBV7-9 and TRBJ1-1; tentative D call: TRBD1 (6 bases). The V gene's germline CDR1 is SEHNR and CDR2 FQNEAQ (reference sequence). This CDR3 spans 13 amino acids. V gave up 7 bases and J gave up 4 bases, with 13 bases separating them. CDR3 residues: CASTKTGFTEAFF. The CDR3 DNA follows: TGTGCCAGCACTAAAACAGGGTTCACTGAAGCTTTCTTT.

V gene TRBV27 combines with J gene TRBJ1-4, with D hard to call. The CDR3 loop spans 13 amino acids. Trimming cost V 6 bases and J 8 bases, with 13 bases left between them. Germline CDR1 is MNHEY and CDR2 is SMNVEV (reference sequence). CDR3 in DNA: TGTGCCAGCAGGGTTCTGGCCGGGGAAAAACTGTTTTTT. This sequence encodes CASRVLAGEKLFF.

J is TRBJ2-7 and V is TRBV4-2; 13 bases match TRBD2. This CDR3 is built from 17 residues. V was pared by 4 bases and J by 2 bases, with 8 bases of the junction left unmatched. Germline assignment: CDR1 LGHNA and CDR2 YNFKEQ. CDR3 in DNA: TGTGCCAGCAGCCCCGGACTAGCGGGGGCTCAGGCCTACGAGCAGTACTTC. This translates into CASSPGLAGAQAYEQYF.